Sequencing of this T cell receptor beta chain was carried out in a study of CD8+ T cells in alopecia areata. On the study more broadly: Treated patients were given 5 to 10 mg oral tofacitinib twice daily.

Overall study findings and caveats: Tofacitinib produced a significant decrease in scalp clonality and in expanded CD8+ clones among the top 100.

Once RNA had been extracted, it was reverse transcribed into cDNA to act as the sequencing template. Assay used: immunoSEQ multiplex PCR; TCRdb lists only in-frame clones, some missing. This table has about 270,000 clones, about 60% appearing once. The CDR3 has 11 residues. Looked up from germline, CDR1 is GTSNPN and CDR2 is SVGIG (reference sequence). Trimming removed 5 bases at V and 7 bases at J, with 10 bases between. Remarks on this clone: Its antigen remains unidentified.

Treatment here: oral pan-JAK inhibitor, 5-10 mg twice daily. V usage is TRBV30 and J usage is TRBJ2-3; D uncertain. The specimen was CD4+ T cells sorted from blood, collected at roughly week 52, from a patient treated with tofacitinib. This clonotype was obtained from a human donor with alopecia areata. CDR3 bases: TGTGCCTGGTGCCCGGAGAATACGCAGTATTTT. It translates to CAWCPENTQYF.